The 30 T cell receptor beta chains below all came from one sample that was sequenced in a study of beta chain features in type 1 diabetes. The isolated RNA, all of it, was reverse transcribed, so expressed TCRB transcripts were what got sequenced. Clones were sequenced by immunoSEQ multiplex PCR, and TCRdb holds only the in-frame ones, with some missing. The table has hundreds of thousands of clones, 15% to 17% seen once. The sequenced sample was naive CD4+ T cells from blood. These receptors originate from a man younger than 30 in good health.

The table lists this clone with a few counts. This CDR3 is CASSEQALSGTDTQYF. The CDR3 DNA reads as TGTGCCAGCAGTGAACAGGCCCTCTCGGGGACAGATACGCAGTATTTT. The chain uses TRBV2 and TRBJ2-3; D is possibly TRBD2 (5 bases). Germline-derived CDR1 and CDR2 are SNHLY and FYNNEI. V lost 2 bases, J lost 3 bases, and 15 bases lay in between. The CDR3 has 16 residues.

This clone has only a few counts. This rearrangement joins TRBV19 to TRBJ2-1; 11 bases are a match to TRBD2. J lost 5 bases, V lost 6 bases, and 21 bases had no gene match. This CDR3 is built from 20 residues. The germline V gene has CDR1 LNHDA and CDR2 SQIVND (reference sequence). For the CDR3, the DNA is TGTGCCAGTAGGCCCCATCCCCTGGTCCCGACTAGCGGGAAAGACAATGAGCAGTTCTTC. It translates to CASRPHPLVPTSGKDNEQFF. Drawing the rest from reference TRBV19 and TRBJ2-1, the complete variable domain is DGGITQSPKYLFRKEGQNVTLSCEQNLNHDAMYWYRQDPGQGLRLIYYSQIVNDFQKGDIAEGYSVSREKKESFPLTVTSAQKNPTAFYLCASRPHPLVPTSGKDNEQFFGPGTRLTVL.

This clone turned up a few times. The chain is built from TRBV18 and TRBJ2-7, with 10 positions matching TRBD2. Trimming removed 6 bases from V and 5 bases from J; junction bases left unmatched: 7. From germline, CDR1 is KGHSH and CDR2 LQKENI. The CDR3 loop spans 14 amino acids. The CDR3 loop reads CASSPSGSADEQYF. The CDR3 region has the DNA TGTGCCAGCTCGCCTAGCGGGAGTGCTGACGAGCAGTACTTC.

This clone was seen a single time. A much bigger clone sits one base away, suggesting this may be a read error. This CDR3 is also generated by other DNA sequences in the sample. The chain joins TRBV7-2 to TRBJ2-7, with D uncertain. The CDR3 runs to 11 residues. Germline CDR1 is SGHTA and CDR2 is FQGNSA. V lost 4 bases to trimming and J lost 2 bases, with 3 bases between them. The DNA for the CDR3 is TGTGCCAGCAGCTCTACCTACGAGCAGTACTTC. Residues: CASSSTYEQYF. The full variable domain, its missing parts supplied by reference TRBV7-2 and TRBJ2-7, is GAGVSQSPSNKVTEKGKDVELRCDPISGHTALYWYRQSLGQGLEFLIYFQGNSAPDKSGLPSDRFSAERTGGSVSTLTIQRTQQEDSAVYLCASSSTYEQYFGPGTRLTVT.

CDR3 region: CASSLGTGIGYTF. CDR3 DNA sequence: TGTGCCAGCAGCTTAGGGACAGGGATAGGCTACACCTTC. The rearrangement uses TRBV7-2 and TRBJ1-2; 8 positions agree with TRBD1. The CDR3 runs to 13 residues. V shed 1 base, J shed 8 bases, and the junction held 3 bases outside the gene matches. In germline, CDR1 is SGHTA, CDR2 FQGNSA.

V usage is TRBV27 and J usage is TRBJ1-2; 7 positions agree with TRBD1. With V trimmed by 2 bases and J by 5 bases, 5 bases remained unmatched. Germline CDR1 and CDR2: MNHEY and SMNVEV (reference sequence). The CDR3 contains 14 residues. The CDR3 loop reads CASSLGVQGYGYTF. The CDR3 DNA follows: TGTGCCAGCAGTTTAGGGGTACAGGGGTATGGCTACACCTTC.

The chain uses TRBV25-1 and TRBJ2-7; TRBD1 is a possible D gene (7 bases). The CDR3 consists of 15 residues. Trimming cost V 2 bases and J 6 bases, with 17 bases left between them. The V gene's germline CDR1 is MGHDK and CDR2 SYGVNS. The CDR3 nucleotides are TGTGCCAGCAGTGAACCGACAGGGAGGTTGAGCGAGCAGTACTTC. Its protein product is CASSEPTGRLSEQYF.

This clone turned up a few times. The sample holds other DNA sequences that translate to the same CDR3. V and J are TRBV18 and TRBJ1-1, with a possible D match to TRBD1 (6 bases). Trimming took 1 base from V and 4 from J, leaving 13 bases between them. The CDR3 has 15 amino acids. Per the germline V gene, CDR1 is KGHSH and CDR2 is LQKENI. The CDR3: CASSPRVTGTTEAFF. In DNA, the CDR3 is TGTGCCAGCTCACCACGAGTGACAGGCACCACTGAAGCTTTCTTT.

This clone showed up just a few times. The V call is TRBV15, the J call TRBJ2-4, with D hard to call. The CDR3 consists of 14 residues. Germline loops: CDR1 LNHNV, CDR2 YYDKDF (reference sequence). Trimming cost V 4 bases and J 5 bases, with 12 bases left between them. CDR3 in amino acids: CATSTPLSENIQYF. CDR3 bases: TGTGCCACCAGCACCCCCCTGAGTGAAAACATTCAGTACTTC.

This clone occurred a few times. The J gene is TRBJ2-3, the V gene TRBV7-2; D ambiguous. V lost 1 base, J lost 3 bases, and 8 bases lay in between. The germline V gene has CDR1 SGHTA and CDR2 FQGNSA. CDR3 length equals 14 residues. The CDR3 protein is CASSLGWFTDTQYF. CDR3 nucleotide sequence: TGTGCCAGCAGCTTAGGATGGTTTACAGATACGCAGTATTTT.

V gene TRBV9 combines with J gene TRBJ1-6, with D unresolved. There are 15 residues in the CDR3. V lost 4 bases and J 7 bases, leaving 15 bases between the germline ends. CDR1 and CDR2 (germline): SGDLS, YYNGEE. CDR3 sequence (DNA): TGTGCCAGCAGCCCACGGAGAGGCGGCAATTCACCCCTCCACTTT. Its protein is CASSPRRGGNSPLHF.

This sequence joins TRBV15 and TRBJ2-5, with D perhaps matching TRBD2 (5 bases). V lost 7 bases to trimming and J lost 0 bases, with 12 bases between them. Looked up from germline, CDR1 is LNHNV and CDR2 is YYDKDF (reference sequence). The CDR3 is 14 residues long. The DNA for the CDR3 is TGTGCCACCAAAAGGGCTAGCTACCAAGAGACCCAGTACTTC. Translation gives CATKRASYQETQYF.

The chain links TRBV9 to TRBJ2-7; D perhaps matches TRBD1 (6 bases). The CDR3 totals 15 residues. V gave up 3 bases and J gave up 2 bases, with 15 bases separating them. Germline V lookup: CDR1 SGDLS, CDR2 YYNGEE. CDR3 nucleotide sequence: TGTGCCAGCAGCGCCCATAACCAGGGGACCTACGAGCAGTACTTC. This translates into CASSAHNQGTYEQYF.

The rearrangement joins TRBV18 to TRBJ1-5; D possibly corresponds to TRBD1 (6 bases). Germline CDR1 and CDR2: KGHSH and LQKENI. V was trimmed by 0 bases and J by 1 base, leaving 10 bases between them. CDR3 length equals 16 residues. The CDR3 loop reads CASSPPGAGSNQPQHF. The CDR3 DNA sequence: TGTGCCAGCTCACCACCGGGGGCAGGAAGCAATCAGCCCCAGCATTTT.

The chain couples TRBV15 to TRBJ1-5; 7 bases are a match to TRBD1. Germline-derived CDR1 and CDR2 are LNHNV and YYDKDF (reference sequence). The CDR3 is made up of 16 amino acids. After removal of 0 bases from V and 7 bases from J, the junction contained 9 bases not matched to a gene. CDR3 in DNA: TGTGCCACCAGCAGAGAAATAGGGGGCAGGAGGCAGCCCCAGCATTTT. This gives the protein CATSREIGGRRQPQHF.

The chain links TRBV29-1 to TRBJ1-1; D is ambiguous. This CDR3 spans 14 amino acids. V lost 4 bases, J lost 3 bases, and 15 bases lay in between. Germline lookup yields CDR1 SQVTM and CDR2 ANQGSEA. The CDR3 spells CSVGSAIRDTEAFF. CDR3 bases: TGCAGCGTTGGATCGGCTATTAGGGACACTGAAGCTTTCTTT.

In DNA, the CDR3 is TGTGCCACCTCCTTGGGTCAGCAAGAGACCCAGTACTTC. Protein sequence: CATSLGQQETQYF. The gene calls are TRBV10-3 and TRBJ2-5; D is ambiguous. The CDR3 is 13 residues long. Looked up from germline, CDR1 is ENHRY and CDR2 is SYGVKD. V shed 10 bases and J shed 2 bases, with 14 bases lying between them.

The chain employs TRBV4-1 and TRBJ2-6, with D perhaps matching TRBD1 (6 bases). Germline lookup yields CDR1 MGHRA and CDR2 YSYEKL. The germline V and J ends were trimmed by 0 bases and 1 base, with 10 bases remaining between them. CDR3 length: 17 residues. CDR3 residues: CASSQEQGMSGANVLTF. For the CDR3, the DNA is TGCGCCAGCAGCCAAGAGCAGGGGATGTCTGGGGCCAACGTCCTGACTTTC.

This chain connects TRBV25-1 to TRBJ1-1; TRBD1 agrees at 7 bases. CDR1 is MGHDK and CDR2 is SYGVNS in the germline V gene. V was clipped by 7 bases and J by 1 base; unmatched bases: 3. The CDR3 contains 13 residues. This chain's CDR3 is CASKQGSNTEAFF. The CDR3 nucleotides are TGTGCCAGCAAACAGGGGTCGAACACTGAAGCTTTCTTT.

This clone was detected a few times. The genes are TRBV6-5 and TRBJ2-1; 9 bases fit TRBD2. The V segment lost 3 bases and the J segment 4 bases; nucleotides outside the gene matches: 1. Per germline, CDR1 MNHEY and CDR2 SVGAGI. The CDR3 is 14 amino acids. The chain's CDR3 is CASSYSGGYNEQFF. Written as DNA, the CDR3 is TGTGCCAGCAGTTATAGCGGGGGTTACAATGAGCAGTTCTTC.

The chain employs TRBV27 and TRBJ1-2; D is possibly TRBD1 (6 bases). This CDR3 has 14 amino acids. Trimming removed 5 bases from V and 5 bases from J, with 15 bases in between. Per the germline V gene, CDR1 is MNHEY and CDR2 is SMNVEV (reference sequence). CDR3 nucleotide sequence: TGTGCCAGCAGTGGTCAGGGGTTTAGGTATGGCTACACCTTC. It translates to CASSGQGFRYGYTF.

The chain carries TRBV9 and TRBJ2-5; 7 positions match TRBD2. Germline CDR1 is SGDLS and CDR2 is YYNGEE. The CDR3 runs 13 residues. J was trimmed by 3 bases and V by 5 bases; bases with no gene match: 4. Here the CDR3 DNA reads TGTGCCAGCAGGGGGAGCGGGGAAGAGACCCAGTACTTC. It is translated as CASRGSGEETQYF. Complete variable domain (other parts from reference TRBV9 and TRBJ2-5): DSGVTQTPKHLITATGQRVTLRCSPRSGDLSVYWYQQSLDQGLQFLIQYYNGEERAKGNILERFSAQQFPDLHSELNLSSLELGDSALYFCASRGSGEETQYFGPGTRLLVL.

This clone was counted only a few times. The V call is TRBV7-2, the J call TRBJ1-1; 8 bases are shared with TRBD1. J gave up 1 base and V 5 bases, and 6 bases lay outside the gene matches. CDR1 and CDR2 (germline): SGHTA, FQGNSA. This CDR3 contains 15 residues. CDR3 loop: CASSLTGDRNTEAFF. CDR3 DNA: TGTGCCAGCAGCCTGACAGGGGATAGGAACACTGAAGCTTTCTTT. The complete variable domain, with remaining parts taken from reference TRBV7-2 and TRBJ1-1, reads GAGVSQSPSNKVTEKGKDVELRCDPISGHTALYWYRQSLGQGLEFLIYFQGNSAPDKSGLPSDRFSAERTGGSVSTLTIQRTQQEDSAVYLCASSLTGDRNTEAFFGQGTRLTVV.

The CDR3 protein is CASSQDLRQGATEAFF. The CDR3 coding sequence is TGCGCCAGCAGCCAAGATCTGAGACAGGGGGCGACTGAAGCTTTCTTT. The chain employs TRBV4-3 and TRBJ1-1; TRBD1 aligns across 10 bases. Germline CDR1 reads LGHNA; CDR2 reads YSLEER. J gave up 5 bases and V 0 bases, and 6 bases lay outside the gene matches. The CDR3 spans 16 residues.

The V call is TRBV4-2, the J call TRBJ2-5; possibly TRBD1 or TRBD2 for D (6 bases each). In germline, CDR1 is LGHNA, CDR2 YNFKEQ. Trimming cost V 4 bases and J 4 bases, with 16 bases left between them. The CDR3 consists of 15 residues. CDR3 region: CASSPPGAQGETQYF. The CDR3 bases are TGTGCCAGCAGCCCCCCGGGGGCGCAGGGAGAGACCCAGTACTTC.

V is TRBV7-2 and J is TRBJ2-2; TRBD1 matches 8 bases. The CDR3 covers 14 residues. The J segment lost 6 bases and the V segment lost 2 bases, leaving 2 bases of the junction unmatched. Germline lookup yields CDR1 SGHTA and CDR2 FQGNSA. In DNA form, the CDR3 reads TGTGCCAGCAGCTTACAGGGGGCGCCCGGGGAGCTGTTTTTT. Its protein is CASSLQGAPGELFF.

The chain combines TRBV28 with TRBJ2-7; D is perhaps TRBD1 or TRBD2 (5 bases each). The CDR3 covers 15 residues. Trimming removed 2 bases from V and 0 bases from J, with 11 bases in between. CDR1 and CDR2 (germline): MDHEN, SYDVKM. The DNA for the CDR3 is TGTGCCAGCAGTTTACCGGGACGGTCCTCCTACGAGCAGTACTTC. Its translation is CASSLPGRSSYEQYF.

This sequence joins TRBV10-3 and TRBJ2-5, with TRBD1 identical over 10 bases. This CDR3 is 15 amino acids long. J was trimmed by 5 bases and V by 2 bases; bases with no gene match: 5. The germline V gene encodes CDR1 ENHRY and CDR2 SYGVKD. CDR3 residues: CAISERTGGLETQYF. CDR3 sequence (DNA): TGTGCCATCAGTGAGCGGACAGGGGGGCTGGAGACCCAGTACTTC.

This chain joins TRBV29-1 and TRBJ2-1; 12 bases align to TRBD2. The CDR3 has 17 residues. The junction had 16 bases not matched to a gene; V was cut back by 6 bases and J by 7 bases. CDR1 and CDR2 (germline): SQVTM, ANQGSEA. CDR3 in DNA: TGCAGCGTCTTTCCCCCGAGACTAGCGGGGGACAATAATGAGCAGTTCTTC. This encodes CSVFPPRLAGDNNEQFF.

The chain carries TRBV29-1 and TRBJ2-5, with D unclear. Trimming took off 7 bases at V and 4 bases at J, with 19 bases between the two ends. CDR3 length: 14 residues. Germline CDR1 is SQVTM and CDR2 is ANQGSEA. DNA for the CDR3: TGCAGCGCAACAACCACACCCGCCAGAGAGACCCAGTACTTC. Protein sequence: CSATTTPARETQYF.